These 24 T cell receptor beta chains came from one sample sequenced in a study of molecular identifiers for immune sequencing clone quantification. TCRdb reprocessed the PCR reads with MiXCR, giving one entry per CDR3 protein. The sample lists about 510,000 distinct CDR3 sequences, about a fifth occurring once. Material: naive CD8+ T cells from blood, with Jurkat cell RNA spiked in. Subset noted: FACS-sorted CD8+CD4-CCR7+CD45RA+ naive T cells. Receptors were obtained from a human donor in good health. Some libraries in this study had Jurkat cell RNA spiked in.

This clonotype has ten or more counts. This chain connects TRBV19 to TRBJ2-1; a possible D gene is TRBD2 (5 bases). This CDR3 contains 14 residues. Deletions cut 1 base from V and 5 bases from J, with 9 bases between. CDR1 and CDR2 (germline): LNHDA, SQIVND (reference sequence). The CDR3 DNA reads as TGTGCCAGTAGTATAGTCGGGGTCAACAATGAGCAGTTCTTC. Translating it yields CASSIVGVNNEQFF.

At least ten counts were recorded for this clonotype. The CDR3 loop is CSARDFGYRANEKLFF. The CDR3 nucleotides read TGCAGTGCTAGAGATTTTGGTTACAGAGCTAATGAAAAACTGTTTTTT. The chain has TRBV20-1 and TRBJ1-4; D not certain. The CDR3 has 16 residues. Trimming stripped 0 bases from V and 3 bases from J, with 14 bases between. From germline, CDR1 is DFQATT and CDR2 SNEGSKA (reference sequence).

This clonotype has just a few counts. The chain has TRBV4-1 and TRBJ2-1; tentative D call: TRBD2 (5 bases). This CDR3 has 16 residues. CDR1 MGHRA and CDR2 YSYEKL come from the germline V gene. V was clipped by 0 bases and J by 0 bases, with 9 bases between them. CDR3 nucleotides: TGCGCCAGCAGCCAAGACTGGCGGGCCTCCTACAATGAGCAGTTCTTC. Its translation is CASSQDWRASYNEQFF.

This chain connects TRBV4-3 to TRBJ2-7; 8 bases fit TRBD2. The V gene end was trimmed by 4 bases and the J gene end by 5 bases; junction bases not matched to a gene: 7. This CDR3 comprises 14 residues. Germline CDR1 LGHNA, CDR2 YSLEER. CDR3 in amino acids: CASSPFDGRDEQYF. The CDR3 DNA reads as TGCGCCAGCAGCCCCTTTGACGGGAGGGACGAGCAGTACTTC.

The chain has TRBV4-1 and TRBJ2-1, with 13 bases aligning to TRBD2. The CDR3 length is 17 residues. From germline, CDR1 is MGHRA and CDR2 YSYEKL. The ends lost 0 bases at V and 3 bases at J; junction bases unmatched: 2. The CDR3 region has the DNA TGCGCCAGCAGCCAAGAACTAGCGGGGGGGTACTACAATGAGCAGTTCTTC. Translating it yields CASSQELAGGYYNEQFF.

Comments on this clonotype: This may be a read error: a much more frequent sequence differs by one nucleotide. The rearrangement links TRBV19 to TRBJ2-3; D unclear. CDR1 LNHDA and CDR2 SQIVND come from the germline V gene (reference sequence). This CDR3 spans 13 amino acids. DNA for the CDR3: TGTGCCAGTAGTCCCACCTCGGTAGATATGCAGTATTTT. Translating gives CASSPTSVDMQYF.

This clonotype was seen ten or more times. The chain combines TRBV14 with TRBJ2-2; unclear D gene. Trimming stripped 0 bases from V and 6 bases from J, with 2 bases between. CDR3 length equals 12 residues. Germline values: CDR1 SGHDN, CDR2 FVKESK. CDR3 protein: CASSQDAGELFF. In DNA form, the CDR3 reads TGTGCCAGCAGCCAAGATGCCGGGGAGCTGTTTTTT.

At least ten counts were recorded for this clonotype. The genes are TRBV30 and TRBJ2-3; 9 bases agree with TRBD2. Germline CDR1 GTSNPN, CDR2 SVGIG (reference sequence). CDR3 size: 13 residues. V trimming: 8 bases; J trimming: 2 bases; junction bases outside the gene matches: 5. CDR3 coding DNA: TGTGCCGAGAGCGGGGGGCTCACAGATACGCAGTATTTT. It specifies CAESGGLTDTQYF.

Worth noting for this clonotype: The junction and the germline gene differ at one end; a read error may be behind it. The rearrangement uses TRBV7-7 and TRBJ2-2; 7 bases match TRBD1. The CDR3 runs 20 residues. The V gene's germline CDR1 is SSHAT and CDR2 FNYEAQ (reference sequence). As DNA, the CDR3 is TGTGCTAGCAGCCAACAACCGGGACAGCCCTCCCTCGCGAACACCGGGGAGCTGTTTTTT. Amino acids: CASSQQPGQPSLANTGELFF.

This clonotype came up a few times. The V and J genes are TRBV5-1 and TRBJ2-3; 13 positions agree with TRBD2. J lost 2 bases, V lost 4 bases, and 7 bases had no gene match. CDR3 size: 17 residues. Germline CDR1 is SGHRS and CDR2 is YFSETQ. The CDR3 DNA is TGCGCCAGCAGCCCGGGACTAGCGGGGAGCCTCACAGATACGCAGTATTTT. It yields the protein CASSPGLAGSLTDTQYF.

This chain links TRBV19 with TRBJ1-2, with unresolved D. Germline lookup yields CDR1 LNHDA and CDR2 SQIVND (reference sequence). Trimming stripped 7 bases from V and 6 bases from J, with 27 bases between. The CDR3 is made up of 17 amino acids. The CDR3 bases are TGTGCCAGTACCGGAAACACTGCAAGACCAACCCGGGATGGCTACACCTTC. Protein product: CASTGNTARPTRDGYTF.

Comment on this clonotype: This sequence may be a read error, since a much larger clone differs from it by one base. The chain joins TRBV6-5 to TRBJ2-1; 7 nucleotides match TRBD1. V shed 0 bases, J shed 11 bases, and the junction held 7 bases outside the gene matches. The CDR3 is 14 residues long. In germline, CDR1 is MNHEY, CDR2 SVGAGI. CDR3 region: CASSYSQRGLKQFF. The CDR3 nucleotides read TGTGCCAGCAGTTACTCTCAGAGGGGGCTGAAGCAGTTCTTC.

A note on this clonotype: A much larger clone differs by one base, so this may be a read error. The CDR3 loop reads CASSHAGTGGEKLFF. For the CDR3, the DNA is TGCGCCAGCAGCCATGCCGGGACAGGGGGTGAAAAACTGTTTTTT. The chain recombines TRBV4-1 with TRBJ1-4; 11 bases agree with TRBD1. The germline V gene has CDR1 MGHRA and CDR2 YSYEKL. The length of the CDR3 is 15 residues. J gave up 7 bases and V 3 bases, and 4 bases lay outside the gene matches.

A remark on this clonotype: The junction departs from germline at one end; a sequencing error may be responsible. The rearrangement links TRBV4-3 to TRBJ2-7; D remains ambiguous. The CDR3 has 15 residues. Germline CDR1 LGHNA, CDR2 YSLEER. The CDR3 DNA sequence: TGCGCCAGCGGCCAAGATCGGGCAGGATCCTACGAGCAGTACTTC. It encodes CASGQDRAGSYEQYF.

The chain recombines TRBV7-8 with TRBJ2-1; 9 bases align to TRBD1. CDR3 length: 16 residues. V was pared by 1 base and J by 3 bases, with 4 bases of the junction left unmatched. Germline V gives CDR1 SGHVS, CDR2 FQNEAQ. CDR3 DNA: TGTGCCAGCAGCTTAGGACAGGGGGGAAACTACAATGAGCAGTTCTTC. Its translation: CASSLGQGGNYNEQFF.

In regard to this clonotype: A much more abundant neighbour one base away suggests this may be a read error. V usage is TRBV7-9 and J usage is TRBJ1-4, with D perhaps TRBD1 (6 bases). CDR1 and CDR2 (germline): SEHNR, FQNEAQ (reference sequence). V gave up 5 bases and J gave up 8 bases, with 18 bases separating them. The CDR3 covers 15 residues. The CDR3 nucleotides read TGTGCCAGCAGCCTCCTGGCGGCAGGGGTGGAAAAACTGTTTTTT. It translates to CASSLLAAGVEKLFF.

The gene calls are TRBV20-1 and TRBJ1-5; D unclear. Trimming cost V 3 bases and J 7 bases, with 10 bases left between them. Germline V gene data show CDR1 as DFQATT and CDR2 as SNEGSKA (reference sequence). This CDR3 contains 12 residues. The CDR3 here is CSARPLGQPQHF. CDR3 sequence (DNA): TGCAGTGCTAGGCCCCTTGGGCAGCCCCAGCATTTT.

This clonotype was picked up many times. The rearrangement uses TRBV28 and TRBJ2-3, with 9 positions matching TRBD1. The CDR3 extends over 15 amino acids. After removal of 5 bases from V and 0 bases from J, the junction contained 3 bases not matched to a gene. CDR1 is MDHEN and CDR2 is SYDVKM in the germline V gene. This CDR3 reads CASSIGTGSTDTQYF. The CDR3 DNA reads TGTGCCAGCAGTATAGGGACAGGGAGCACAGATACGCAGTATTTT.

In this sample, this clonotype turned up many times. The genes are TRBV30 and TRBJ2-7; D might be TRBD2 (5 bases). CDR1 is GTSNPN and CDR2 is SVGIG in the germline V gene (reference sequence). Trimming removed 6 bases at V and 3 bases at J, with 9 bases between. CDR3 length: 11 residues. The CDR3 region is CACGVSYEQYF. CDR3 nucleotide sequence: TGTGCCTGCGGGGTGAGCTACGAGCAGTACTTC.

On this clonotype itself: A single base separates this from a much larger clone, so it may be a read error. The CDR3 carries no conserved terminal phenylalanine or tryptophan, so it likely arises from a read error. V usage is TRBV7-9 and J usage is TRBJ2-7; TRBD2 might be the D (6 bases). Deletions cut 1 base from V and 0 bases from J, with 10 bases between. This CDR3 comprises 15 residues. The germline CDR1 and CDR2 sequences are SEHNR and FQNEAQ (reference sequence). The CDR3 region has the DNA TGTGCCAGCAGCTTAGTAGGAGGGAGCTCCTACGAGCAGTACCTC. It yields the protein CASSLVGGSSYEQYL.

This clonotype was observed a few times. V gene TRBV27 combines with J gene TRBJ2-7; 15 bases fit TRBD2. CDR3 length: 16 residues. CDR1 MNHEY and CDR2 SMNVEV come from the germline V gene (reference sequence). J lost 7 bases, V lost 5 bases, and 9 bases had no gene match. CDR3: CASSPGLAGGPREQYF. The CDR3 bases are TGTGCCAGCAGTCCCGGACTAGCGGGAGGGCCGCGAGAGCAGTACTTC.

With regard to this clonotype: This could be a read error, since a much larger clone is one nucleotide away. Here the CDR3 DNA reads TGTGCCAGCAGTTTATACAGGGTTAGCAATCGGCCCCAGCATTTT. It yields the protein CASSLYRVSNRPQHF. The chain combines TRBV28 with TRBJ1-5; a possible D gene is TRBD1 (6 bases). The CDR3 has 15 amino acids. CDR1 and CDR2 from the germline V gene are MDHEN and SYDVKM.

The chain uses TRBV10-3 and TRBJ2-7; D call uncertain. V was pared by 3 bases and J by 5 bases, with 5 bases between. There are 11 residues in the CDR3. Germline V gene sequence: CDR1 ENHRY, CDR2 SYGVKD. The CDR3 nucleotides are TGTGCCATCAGTGATGGGAACGAGCAGTACTTC. Protein: CAISDGNEQYF.

A word on this clonotype: A much larger clone lies a single base off, so this may be a read error. CDR3: CAGNNRGYEAFF. DNA for the CDR3: TGTGCCGGCAACAATCGGGGCTATGAAGCTTTCTTT. The V call is TRBV5-6, the J call TRBJ1-1, with D maybe TRBD1 (5 bases). V dropped 10 bases and J dropped 7 bases, with 17 bases sitting between them. The CDR3 is 12 amino acids. Germline V gene sequence: CDR1 SGHDT, CDR2 YYEEEE. The full variable domain, completed using reference TRBV5-6 and TRBJ1-1, is DAGVTQSPTHLIKTRGQQVTLRCSPKSGHDTVSWYQQALGQGPQFIFQYYEEEERQRGNFPDRFSGHQFPNYSSELNVNALLLGDSALYLCAGNNRGYEAFFGQGTRLTVV.